Listed below are T cell receptor beta chains from one sample, sequenced in a study of a mutant IDH1 vaccine in newly diagnosed glioma. The antigens of these receptors remain unknown. Some clones are missing from TCRdb's copy, which holds only in-frame ones; the method was immunoSEQ multiplex PCR. The table has about 56,000 clones, around three quarters seen once; the top ten hold less than 6.5%. This specimen consisted of PBMCs, obtained from a glioma patient whose treatment included an IDH1 peptide vaccine. The receptors derive from a man aged 45-60 years with glioma. The CDR3 runs from the conserved cysteine through the conserved F or W. D genes are given only for firm matches. For some rows the clone size is stated as once, few or many, or as a class when expanded; others skip it.

J | D | size | V | DNA | CDR3
TRBJ2-2 | . | . | TRBV7-8 | TGTGCCAGCAGACCGGGGGAGGTCGGGGAGCTGTTTTTT | CASRPGEVGELFF
TRBJ2-5 | . | few | TRBV7-9 | TGTGCCAGCAGCCCTCACCTAACGGGGGTCCAAGAGACCCAGTACTTC | CASSPHLTGVQETQYF
TRBJ2-5 | . | . | TRBV9 | TGTGCCAGCAGCGCCGGAGGGCTACAAGAGACCCAGTACTTC | CASSAGGLQETQYF
TRBJ2-2 | . | . | TRBV7-6 | TGTGCCAGCAGCTTAGGCAGTGGGACCGGGGAGCTGTTTTTT | CASSLGSGTGELFF
TRBJ1-4 | . | . | TRBV4-3 | TGCGCCAGCAGCCACCTCTATGCAACTAATGAAAAACTGTTTTTT | CASSHLYATNEKLFF
TRBJ1-1 | . | . | TRBV2 | TGTGCCAGCAGTATTCGTCAGGTGAACACTGAAGCTTTCTTT | CASSIRQVNTEAFF
TRBJ1-1 | . | . | TRBV2 | TGTGCCAGCCGTCGCGGAGCGAACACTGAAGCTTTCTTT | CASRRGANTEAFF
TRBJ2-1 | TRBD1 | . | TRBV7-9 | TGTGCCAGCAGCTTAGAAGGACAGGGAAGTGAGCAGTTCTTC | CASSLEGQGSEQFF
TRBJ2-7 | . | . | TRBV30 | TGTGCCTGGGGGTTTTCTTGGTCCCTCTACGAGCAGTACTTC | CAWGFSWSLYEQYF
TRBJ2-7 | . | . | TRBV4-2 | TGTGCCAGCAGCCAAGAATTGGGGGGGCCCCCCTACGAGCAGTACTTC | CASSQELGGPPYEQYF
TRBJ1-6 | . | few | TRBV19 | TGTGCCAGTAGTATCGGGGGCTCACCCCTCCACTTT | CASSIGGSPLHF
TRBJ2-2 | TRBD1 | . | TRBV10-1 | TGCGCCAGCAGTGCCTGGGACAGGGGGGAATCCGGGGAGCTGTTTTTT | CASSAWDRGESGELFF
TRBJ1-1 | . | few | TRBV27 | TGTGCCAGCAGTCCCGCCTCTGTGGAAGAAGCTTTCTTT | CASSPASVEEAFF
TRBJ2-2 | . | . | TRBV6-1 | TGTGCCAGCAGTACTCAGGGTAGCGGGGAGCTGTTTTTT | CASSTQGSGELFF
TRBJ1-1 | . | . | TRBV15 | TGTGCCACCAGCAGAGACCGGCCCGGGGGGAACACTGAAGCTTTCTTT | CATSRDRPGGNTEAFF
TRBJ1-3 | TRBD1 | . | TRBV27 | TGTGCCAGCAGTCGGACAGGGTCTGGAAACACCATATATTTT | CASSRTGSGNTIYF
TRBJ2-5 | . | . | TRBV7-9 | TGTGCCAGCAGCTTAGGGGTAGGGGCGGGAGAGACCCAGTACTTC | CASSLGVGAGETQYF
TRBJ1-1 | . | . | TRBV30 | TGTGCCTGGAGGGAGGGAAACACTGAAGCTTTCTTT | CAWREGNTEAFF
TRBJ2-2 | TRBD1 | . | TRBV30 | TGTGCCTGGAGGCTAACAGGGGGCACCGGGGAGCTGTTTTTT | CAWRLTGGTGELFF
TRBJ2-7 | . | . | TRBV7-2 | TGTGCCAGCAGCTTAGGTTCAGGGGAAACCTACGAGCAGTACTTC | CASSLGSGETYEQYF
TRBJ1-5 | . | . | TRBV5-4 | TGTGCCAGCAGCTTGGGGCCGACATCCGGTCAGCCCCAGCATTTT | CASSLGPTSGQPQHF
TRBJ2-7 | . | few | TRBV27 | TGTGCCAGCAGTCCCGTAGTAGGAGAGGGCACCTACGAGCAGTACTTC | CASSPVVGEGTYEQYF
TRBJ1-1 | . | . | TRBV19 | TGTGCCAGTAGTATTACCCCCCGGATGAACACTGAAGCTTTCTTT | CASSITPRMNTEAFF
TRBJ2-6 | . | . | TRBV30 | TGTGCCTGGGGACGGGGCTCTGGGGCCAACGTCCTGACTTTC | CAWGRGSGANVLTF
TRBJ1-1 | . | few | TRBV7-3 | TGTGCCAGCAGCTTCAACCGGGACTACGAAGCTTTCTTT | CASSFNRDYEAFF
TRBJ1-5 | . | . | TRBV27 | TGTGCCAGCAGTTTGGCCAGAGGAAATCAGCCCCAGCATTTT | CASSLARGNQPQHF
TRBJ1-4 | . | . | TRBV5-4 | TGTGCCAGCAGCTTGGACGGATCTAATGAAAAACTGTTTTTT | CASSLDGSNEKLFF
TRBJ2-7 | TRBD1 | . | TRBV14 | TGTGCCAGCAGCCCCTTAGACAGGGGAGCTACCTACGAGCAGTACTTC | CASSPLDRGATYEQYF
TRBJ1-2 | TRBD1 | . | TRBV7-9 | TGTGCCAGCAGCTCTGGCCAGGGGGCCAGGCCTTATGGCTACACCTTC | CASSSGQGARPYGYTF
TRBJ2-1 | TRBD1 | . | TRBV18 | TGTGCCAGCTCACCCCCGAACAGGGGCCTGTCCTACAATGAGCAGTTCTTC | CASSPPNRGLSYNEQFF
TRBJ1-1 | . | once | TRBV4-3 | TGCGCCAGCAGCCAAGATTACGGAAACACTGAAGCTTTCTTT | CASSQDYGNTEAFF
TRBJ2-1 | TRBD2 | . | TRBV6-4 | TGTGCCAGCAGTACTGGCGGGGGGGGGAATGAGCAGTTCTTC | CASSTGGGGNEQFF
TRBJ1-2 | . | once | TRBV5-1 | TGCGCCAGCAGCCCGGACGGGACTAACTATGGCTACACCTTC | CASSPDGTNYGYTF
TRBJ1-2 | TRBD1 | . | TRBV10-3 | TGTGCCATCAGTGAGTCGACAGGGTTTGGTCATGGCTACACCTTC | CAISESTGFGHGYTF
TRBJ2-1 | . | . | TRBV6-5 | TGTGCCAGCCAAAGGGCGGGTATGGGTGAGCAGTTCTTC | CASQRAGMGEQFF
TRBJ1-1 | . | . | TRBV30 | TGTGCCTGGAGTCAAGAGGGAAGGGCTGAAGCTTTCTTT | CAWSQEGRAEAFF
TRBJ1-1 | . | . | TRBV10-2 | TGCGCCAGCAGTGAGCAGTTCACTGAAGCTTTCTTT | CASSEQFTEAFF
TRBJ2-1 | TRBD2 | . | TRBV7-3 | TGTGCCAGCTCGAAGCGGGGGGCGGTGGATGAGCAGTTCTTC | CASSKRGAVDEQFF